Below are 14 T cell receptor beta chains sequenced from a single sample in a study of a mutant IDH1 vaccine in newly diagnosed glioma (dated by TCRdb to about 2021). Their cognate antigens are unknown. To prepare the library, the immunoSEQ multiplex PCR assay was applied. In TCRdb, the immuneACCESS table is reduced to in-frame sequences with V and J assigned. These tables do not hold every clone; where another copy was compared, an unresolved V gene accounts for under half, and the others remain unexplained. This sample lists around 31,000 clones; 56% were detected once. The ten top clones hold around 10% of the sample. In light of the paper, this sample's time point label describes: week 5, during vaccination. Each vaccine dose was 300 ug of a 20-mer mutant IDH1 peptide in Montanide, given subcutaneously with topical imiquimod. The source material was PBMCs, sampled from a glioma patient whose treatment included an IDH1 peptide vaccine. These receptor sequences come from a woman between 18 and 30 years old with glioma.

This clone was found a few times. This chain joins TRBV27 and TRBJ2-7, with TRBD1 matching over 7 bases. The V segment lost 0 bases and the J segment 1 base; nucleotides outside the gene matches: 6. The CDR3 length is 16 residues. Germline V gene lookup returns CDR1 MNHEY and CDR2 SMNVEV (reference sequence). Here the CDR3 reads CASSLSLTGPSYEQYF. In nucleotides, the CDR3 is TGTGCCAGCAGTTTATCCCTGACAGGGCCATCCTACGAGCAGTACTTC.

V and J are TRBV29-1 and TRBJ1-2, with 8 positions matching TRBD1. The V segment lost 1 base and the J segment 8 bases; nucleotides outside the gene matches: 3. Germline CDR1 reads SQVTM; CDR2 reads ANQGSEA. The CDR3 has 12 amino acids. The CDR3 here is CSVEGDRQGYTF. CDR3 nucleotide sequence: TGCAGCGTTGAAGGGGACAGGCAAGGCTACACCTTC.

This sequence joins TRBV6-5 and TRBJ1-5; D gene ambiguous. The CDR3 is 15 amino acids. Looked up from germline, CDR1 is MNHEY and CDR2 is SVGAGI. Trimming removed 0 bases from V and 0 bases from J, with 6 bases in between. For the CDR3, the DNA is TGTGCCAGCAGTTACTCATGGAGTAGCAATCAGCCCCAGCATTTT. This codes for CASSYSWSSNQPQHF.

This clone appeared a few times. CDR3 coding DNA: TGTGCCAGTCGGACGGACAGGGGGCACTACAATGAGCAGTTCTTC. Its protein is CASRTDRGHYNEQFF. V gene TRBV6-5 combines with J gene TRBJ2-1; 11 bases match TRBD1. Germline V gene lookup returns CDR1 MNHEY and CDR2 SVGAGI. With V trimmed by 9 bases and J by 3 bases, 7 bases remained unmatched. This CDR3 is 15 amino acids long.

This clone was seen a few times. The DNA for the CDR3 is TGTGCCAGCAGCCCAGGAGGTGGAGAGACCCAGTACTTC. Encoded protein: CASSPGGGETQYF. The chain joins TRBV9 to TRBJ2-5, with a tentative D call TRBD2 (5 bases). V was trimmed by 4 bases and J by 4 bases, leaving 11 bases between them. The CDR3 contains 13 residues. CDR1 is SGDLS, CDR2 YYNGEE, per germline. Combining the CDR3 with reference TRBV9 and TRBJ2-5 gives the whole variable domain DSGVTQTPKHLITATGQRVTLRCSPRSGDLSVYWYQQSLDQGLQFLIQYYNGEERAKGNILERFSAQQFPDLHSELNLSSLELGDSALYFCASSPGGGETQYFGPGTRLLVL.

The gene calls are TRBV9 and TRBJ2-3; 8 bases are shared with TRBD2. CDR3 size: 16 residues. The V gene's germline CDR1 is SGDLS and CDR2 YYNGEE. V shed 0 bases, J shed 2 bases, and the junction held 5 bases outside the gene matches. Here the CDR3 DNA reads TGTGCCAGCAGCGTAGATCCTAGCGGGCTCACAGATACGCAGTATTTT. Translating gives CASSVDPSGLTDTQYF.

This sequence joins TRBV7-2 and TRBJ2-3; D is ambiguous. The CDR3 spans 13 residues. V shed 7 bases and J shed 4 bases, with 12 bases lying between them. Per the germline V gene, CDR1 is SGHTA and CDR2 is FQGNSA. CDR3 nucleotide sequence: TGTGCCAGCACCCCCGGCCCCGCAGATACGCAGTATTTT. Translating gives CASTPGPADTQYF.

The rearrangement links TRBV7-9 to TRBJ2-6; D not certain. The CDR3 covers 16 residues. The V gene lost 5 bases and the J gene lost 2 bases, with 13 bases spanning the gap. Germline V gene lookup returns CDR1 SEHNR and CDR2 FQNEAQ (reference sequence). In DNA, the CDR3 is TGTGCCAGCAGCCGCCTTCAGGTTGCTGGGGCCAACGTCCTGACTTTC. This codes for CASSRLQVAGANVLTF.

The chain has TRBV28 and TRBJ1-3; D is unresolved. Trimming stripped 3 bases from V and 4 bases from J, with 13 bases between. There are 15 residues in the CDR3. The V gene's germline CDR1 is MDHEN and CDR2 SYDVKM. The CDR3, as DNA: TGTGCCAGCAGTTTTTACCTCTTAGGGGGAAACACCATATATTTT. It is translated as CASSFYLLGGNTIYF.

The chain links TRBV6-4 to TRBJ1-1, with a weak D call TRBD1 (5 bases). The CDR3 extends over 13 amino acids. V lost 7 bases to trimming and J lost 1 base, with 10 bases between them. Germline V gene sequence: CDR1 MRHNA, CDR2 SNTAGT. This chain's CDR3 is CASKTQANTEAFF. CDR3 in DNA: TGTGCCAGCAAAACACAGGCGAACACTGAAGCTTTCTTT.

This clone occurred a few times. The junction differs from germline at one of its ends, possibly a read error. This chain links TRBV7-7 with TRBJ2-1; D ambiguous. This CDR3 region has 15 residues. The germline V gene encodes CDR1 SSHAT and CDR2 FNYEAQ (reference sequence). The CDR3 is CASSLGSSQYNEQFF. The CDR3 DNA follows: TGTGCTAGCAGCTTAGGAAGCAGCCAATACAATGAGCAGTTCTTC.

The CDR3, as DNA: TGCGCCAGCAGCCTGAGGGGGGGACAAGAGACCCAGTACTTC. It translates to CASSLRGGQETQYF. This chain uses TRBV5-1 with TRBJ2-5; D may be TRBD2 (7 bases). This CDR3 is 14 amino acids long. V lost 4 bases, J lost 2 bases, and 12 bases lay in between. Germline V gene lookup returns CDR1 SGHRS and CDR2 YFSETQ.

The V and J genes are TRBV6-5 and TRBJ2-5; D unclear. The CDR3 totals 15 residues. CDR1 MNHEY and CDR2 SVGAGI come from the germline V gene. Trimming removed 4 bases from V and 9 bases from J, with 21 bases in between. Written as DNA, the CDR3 is TGTGCCAGCAGTTCACAAAAGACACTCTTGGGGTCCCAGTACTTC. The encoded protein is CASSSQKTLLGSQYF.

V is TRBV9 and J is TRBJ2-1; no reliable D call. Trimming took off 4 bases at V and 4 bases at J, with 9 bases between the two ends. The CDR3 totals 13 residues. In germline, CDR1 is SGDLS, CDR2 YYNGEE. The CDR3: CASSQTRYNEQFF. The CDR3 coding sequence is TGTGCCAGCAGCCAGACACGATACAATGAGCAGTTCTTC.